The 27 T cell receptor beta chains below come from one sample, sequenced in a study of shared clonotypes between healthy human individuals. The table came from immunoSEQ multiplex PCR; TCRdb's copy has only in-frame clones and leaves some out. The table includes more than 1 million clones, approximately 78% detected once. What was sequenced was memory CD4+ T cells from PBMCs. Subset of the sample: CD45RA-negative fraction. All receptors come from a man between 18 and 35 years old in good health. Some clones in this sample may be carry-over from other donors' samples.

Ten or more counts support this clone. Within the sample, other DNA sequences also encode this same CDR3. For the CDR3, the DNA is TGTGCCAGCAGCTCCGACAGCTCCTACAATGAGCAGTTCTTC. Its protein is CASSSDSSYNEQFF. J is TRBJ2-1 and V is TRBV7-3, with D possibly matching TRBD1 (5 bases). The CDR3 has 14 residues. The germline V gene encodes CDR1 SGHTA and CDR2 FQGTGA. Trimming shortened V by 4 bases and J by 0 bases, and 7 bases separated the two germline ends. Full variable domain (missing parts from reference TRBV7-3 and TRBJ2-1): GAGVSQTPSNKVTEKGKYVELRCDPISGHTALYWYRQSLGQGPEFLIYFQGTGAADDSGLPNDRFFAVRPEGSVSTLKIQRTERGDSAVYLCASSSDSSYNEQFFGPGTRLTVL.

The chain links TRBV5-6 to TRBJ2-3; no reliable D call. Germline-derived CDR1 and CDR2 are SGHDT and YYEEEE. This CDR3 is built from 13 residues. Trimming cost V 1 base and J 8 bases, with 11 bases left between them. The CDR3 loop is CASSLSQEPTQYF. Here the CDR3 DNA reads TGTGCCAGCAGCTTGTCCCAGGAACCTACGCAGTATTTT.

The chain employs TRBV7-2 and TRBJ1-5, with a tentative D call TRBD1 (6 bases). Trimming cost V 1 base and J 9 bases, with 13 bases left between them. CDR1 SGHTA and CDR2 FQGNSA come from the germline V gene. The CDR3 is 14 amino acids. The CDR3 DNA is TGTGCCAGCAGCTTAGGACAGGCCGGGAGGCCCCAGCATTTT. Its protein is CASSLGQAGRPQHF.

Notes on this clone: This may be a read error: a much more frequent sequence differs by one nucleotide. Other DNA variants within this sample encode the same CDR3. The chain has TRBV11-1 and TRBJ2-2; D ambiguous. V was cut by 9 bases and J by 6 bases, with 20 bases left in between. Germline CDR1 is SGHAT and CDR2 is FQDESV (reference sequence). The CDR3 extends over 15 amino acids. CDR3 sequence: CARLRPPVRAGELFF. The CDR3 DNA follows: TGTGCCAGGCTTCGTCCTCCGGTTCGCGCCGGGGAGCTGTTTTTT.

The chain carries TRBV29-1 and TRBJ2-5, with D unresolved. The CDR3 is 12 residues long. The germline gives CDR1 SQVTM, CDR2 ANQGSEA. Between the trimmed V and J ends, which lost 6 bases and 5 bases, there was a span of 13 bases. CDR3 nucleotide sequence: TGCAGCGTCCTGAGATCTGGGGAGACCCAGTACTTC. Encoded protein: CSVLRSGETQYF. Drawing the rest from reference TRBV29-1 and TRBJ2-5, the complete variable domain is SAVISQKPSRDICQRGTSLTIQCQVDSQVTMMFWYRQQPGQSLTLIATANQGSEATYESGFVIDKFPISRPNLTFSTLTVSNMSPEDSSIYLCSVLRSGETQYFGPGTRLLVL.

J is TRBJ1-5 and V is TRBV19, with D possibly TRBD1 on 5 matching bases. The CDR3 is made up of 15 amino acids. The germline V gene encodes CDR1 LNHDA and CDR2 SQIVND (reference sequence). V was cut by 5 bases and J by 8 bases, with 19 bases left in between. CDR3: CASSRWDPQDEPQHF. CDR3 sequence (DNA): TGTGCCAGTAGTCGCTGGGACCCGCAAGATGAGCCCCAGCATTTT.

The chain uses TRBV7-3 and TRBJ2-2; the match to TRBD1 covers 7 bases. Germline V CDR1 and CDR2: SGHTA, FQGTGA. Unmatched junction bases numbered 8, after V lost 6 bases and J lost 4 bases. The CDR3 consists of 15 residues. The CDR3 loop is CASSTGTATTGELFF. The CDR3 nucleotides read TGTGCCAGCAGTACCGGGACAGCTACCACCGGGGAGCTGTTTTTT.

This chain joins TRBV30 and TRBJ1-2; D gene ambiguous. CDR1 is GTSNPN, CDR2 SVGIG, per germline (reference sequence). CDR3 length: 12 residues. Trimming pared 7 bases from V and 1 base from J, leaving 10 bases between. The CDR3 reads CALNDRNYGYTF. The CDR3 coding sequence is TGTGCCTTAAACGATCGTAACTATGGCTACACCTTC.

The chain has TRBV5-1 and TRBJ2-4, with D uncertain. V was shortened by 0 bases and J by 8 bases, with 6 bases between the two germline ends. The germline V gene has CDR1 SGHRS and CDR2 YFSETQ. The CDR3 length is 12 residues. The CDR3 bases are TGCGCCAGCAGCTTGGAGGGTGACATTCAGTACTTC. Protein: CASSLEGDIQYF.

This clone was detected a few times. The gene calls are TRBV28 and TRBJ1-2; D may be TRBD1 (6 bases). Germline loops: CDR1 MDHEN, CDR2 SYDVKM. With 7 bases removed from V and 4 bases from J, the gap between germline ends came to 13 bases. This CDR3 comprises 13 residues. In DNA, the CDR3 is TGTGCCAGCACTTACAGGGCTAGCTATGGCTACACCTTC. Translated, it gives CASTYRASYGYTF.

This chain joins TRBV20-1 and TRBJ2-3; D not resolved. In germline, CDR1 is DFQATT, CDR2 SNEGSKA (reference sequence). The CDR3 spans 11 residues. The V and J ends lost 3 bases and 2 bases respectively, with 3 bases between them. CDR3 protein: CSASNTDTQYF. CDR3 DNA sequence: TGCAGTGCTAGTAACACAGATACGCAGTATTTT.

The chain recombines TRBV7-9 with TRBJ2-3; 8 nucleotides agree with TRBD2. Germline values: CDR1 SEHNR, CDR2 FQNEAQ (reference sequence). With V trimmed by 3 bases and J by 6 bases, 8 bases remained unmatched. There are 15 residues in the CDR3. The CDR3 here is CASSLGTSAGDTQYF. The CDR3 DNA reads TGTGCCAGCAGCTTGGGGACTAGTGCTGGGGATACGCAGTATTTT. Full variable domain (remainder filled in from reference TRBV7-9 and TRBJ2-3): DTGVSQNPRHKITKRGQNVTFRCDPISEHNRLYWYRQTLGQGPEFLTYFQNEAQLEKSRLLSDRFSAERPKGSFSTLEIQRTEQGDSAMYLCASSLGTSAGDTQYFGPGTRLTVL.

The rearrangement links TRBV27 to TRBJ1-2; D uncertain. The V gene lost 2 bases and the J gene lost 4 bases, with 14 bases spanning the gap. Germline V gene data show CDR1 as MNHEY and CDR2 as SMNVEV (reference sequence). The CDR3 extends over 15 amino acids. The CDR3 protein is CASSLGGQVGYGYTF. The CDR3 nucleotides are TGTGCCAGCAGTTTAGGCGGCCAGGTGGGCTATGGCTACACCTTC.

The rearrangement uses TRBV11-2 and TRBJ2-7, with 7 nucleotides matching TRBD1. The length of the CDR3 is 13 residues. Germline lookup yields CDR1 SGHAT and CDR2 FQNNGV. With 6 bases clipped from V and 5 bases from J, the junction kept 7 bases outside the gene matches. DNA for the CDR3: TGTGCCAGCAGGGGGGACAGCCGCCACGAGCAGTACTTC. Amino acid sequence: CASRGDSRHEQYF.

This clone showed up just a few times. V usage is TRBV10-3 and J usage is TRBJ2-3; TRBD2 might be the D (6 bases). Trimming took 0 bases from V and 0 from J, leaving 7 bases between them. The CDR3 loop spans 15 amino acids. Per germline, CDR1 ENHRY and CDR2 SYGVKD. The CDR3 bases are TGTGCCATCAGTGAGTCTGGGACTAGCACAGATACGCAGTATTTT. It codes for CAISESGTSTDTQYF.

The V call is TRBV2, the J call TRBJ2-3, with TRBD1 matching over 8 bases. The germline gives CDR1 SNHLY, CDR2 FYNNEI. The CDR3 has 14 amino acids. V dropped 8 bases and J dropped 4; count of bases not matched to a gene: 8. DNA of the CDR3: TGTGCCAGCGCCGGACAGGGTTTCGCAGATACGCAGTATTTT. It is translated as CASAGQGFADTQYF. Complete variable domain (other parts from reference TRBV2 and TRBJ2-3): EPEVTQTPSHQVTQMGQEVILRCVPISNHLYFYWYRQILGQKVEFLVSFYNNEISEKSEIFDDQFSVERPDGSNFTLKIRSTKLEDSAMYFCASAGQGFADTQYFGPGTRLTVL.

The chain employs TRBV7-2 and TRBJ1-2; the D gene is possibly TRBD1 (5 bases). The CDR3 totals 13 residues. Between the trimmed V and J ends, which lost 5 bases and 4 bases, there was a span of 11 bases. Per the germline V gene, CDR1 is SGHTA and CDR2 is FQGNSA. CDR3 region: CASSTGGGYGYTF. As DNA, the CDR3 is TGTGCCAGCAGCACGGGCGGGGGCTATGGCTACACCTTC.

This clone was observed a handful of times. The rearrangement uses TRBV4-3 and TRBJ1-2, with 7 bases matching TRBD1. CDR3 size: 14 residues. V gave up 0 bases and J gave up 4 bases; unmatched junction bases: 2. Per germline, CDR1 LGHNA and CDR2 YSLEER. CDR3 coding DNA: TGCGCCAGCAGCCAAGATAGGGGGCCCTATGGCTACACCTTC. As protein: CASSQDRGPYGYTF.

Worth noting for this clone: Other DNA sequences in the sample encode the same CDR3. The chain couples TRBV4-2 to TRBJ2-3; D is ambiguous. The germline CDR1 and CDR2 sequences are LGHNA and YNFKEQ. The CDR3 has 13 amino acids. The germline V and J ends were trimmed by 1 base and 2 bases, with 4 bases remaining between them. The chain's CDR3 is CASSQGSTDTQYF. CDR3 in DNA: TGTGCCAGCAGCCAAGGGTCCACAGATACGCAGTATTTT.

This chain uses TRBV29-1 with TRBJ2-2; no clear D gene. This CDR3 spans 12 amino acids. V dropped 4 bases and J dropped 6 bases, with 9 bases sitting between them. The germline CDR1 and CDR2 sequences are SQVTM and ANQGSEA. The CDR3 spells CSVGILAGELFF. In DNA form, the CDR3 reads TGCAGCGTTGGTATCCTGGCCGGGGAGCTGTTTTTT.

The V gene is TRBV7-3, the J gene TRBJ2-1, with 7 bases aligning to TRBD2. From germline, CDR1 is SGHTA and CDR2 FQGTGA. V dropped 2 bases and J dropped 7; count of bases not matched to a gene: 5. This CDR3 has 14 residues. The CDR3 bases are TGTGCCAGCAGCTTACGCGGGGGAGGTAATGAGCAGTTCTTC. Translation gives CASSLRGGGNEQFF. Full variable domain (outside the CDR3, taken from reference TRBV7-3 and TRBJ2-1): GAGVSQTPSNKVTEKGKYVELRCDPISGHTALYWYRQSLGQGPEFLIYFQGTGAADDSGLPNDRFFAVRPEGSVSTLKIQRTERGDSAVYLCASSLRGGGNEQFFGPGTRLTVL.

The V call is TRBV21-1, the J call TRBJ1-1. TRBV21-1 is deemed a pseudogene. The CDR3 is 17 residues long. The CDR3 region is CASSRRTAATCDTEAFF. The CDR3, as DNA: TGTGCCAGCAGCCGACGAACGGCAGCTACCTGTGACACTGAAGCTTTCTTT.

The chain employs TRBV28 and TRBJ2-7; D not certain. V shed 4 bases and J shed 9 bases, with 13 bases lying between them. This CDR3 comprises 12 residues. The germline gives CDR1 MDHEN, CDR2 SYDVKM. This chain's CDR3 is CASSSQYGWQYF. CDR3 sequence (DNA): TGTGCCAGCAGTTCCCAGTACGGGTGGCAGTACTTC.

The V call is TRBV12-1, the J call TRBJ2-1; the table calls TRBD2, which could not be checked here. TRBV12-1 is deemed a pseudogene. CDR3 length: 17 amino acids. This CDR3 is CASSPTEEERPYNEQFF. Written as DNA, the CDR3 is TGTGCCAGCAGCCCCACCGAGGAGGAGCGCCCCTACAATGAGCAGTTCTTC.

This clone was found many times. CDR3: CASLGQETQYF. The DNA for the CDR3 is TGTGCCAGCTTAGGCCAAGAGACCCAGTACTTC. The rearrangement uses TRBV7-2 and TRBJ2-5; D gene unclear. The CDR3 is 11 residues long. Germline CDR1 and CDR2: SGHTA and FQGNSA. V lost 8 bases to trimming and J lost 1 base, with 5 bases between them. Complete variable domain (other parts from reference TRBV7-2 and TRBJ2-5): GAGVSQSPSNKVTEKGKDVELRCDPISGHTALYWYRQSLGQGLEFLIYFQGNSAPDKSGLPSDRFSAERTGGSVSTLTIQRTQQEDSAVYLCASLGQETQYFGPGTRLLVL.

V is TRBV4-2 and J is TRBJ1-4; D is perhaps TRBD1 (5 bases). The V end lost 0 bases, the J end lost 5 bases, and 13 bases lay between the germline ends. Germline V lookup: CDR1 LGHNA, CDR2 YNFKEQ. The CDR3 is 16 amino acids. The CDR3 DNA follows: TGTGCCAGCAGCCAAGATCTGGGGGTGGTCAATGAAAAACTGTTTTTT. Its translation: CASSQDLGVVNEKLFF.

The chain has TRBV18 and TRBJ1-3; the D gene is possibly TRBD1 (5 bases). Germline CDR1 and CDR2: KGHSH and LQKENI. This CDR3 has 19 amino acids. The V gene lost 3 bases and the J gene lost 0 bases, with 21 bases spanning the gap. In DNA, the CDR3 is TGTGCCAGCTCACCCAGGGACGGCTACAAGGGGCCCTCTGGAAACACCATATATTTT. It specifies CASSPRDGYKGPSGNTIYF.